This T cell receptor (beta chain) originates from a study of OX40 agonist ivuxolimab in advanced cancers. The V gene lost 5 bases and the J gene lost 0 bases, with 14 bases spanning the gap. The germline gives CDR1 MDHEN, CDR2 SYDVKM. The CDR3 totals 17 residues. TCRdb's table, derived via immunoSEQ multiplex PCR, lists solely in-frame clones and lacks some. Of about 70,000 clones in the sample, around 83% were seen once. The sample here was CD4+ or CD8+ T cells sorted from blood, taken in a trial of the OX40 agonist ivuxolimab. The origin of this receptor is an adult with an advanced solid tumor such as melanoma, head and neck, liver or kidney cancer. V usage is TRBV28 and J usage is TRBJ2-6; D perhaps matches TRBD2 (6 bases). The CDR3, as DNA: TGTGCCAGCAGTCTGGGACTCACCCGCTCTGGGGCCAACGTCCTGACTTTC. It encodes CASSLGLTRSGANVLTF.